This paragraph reports one T cell receptor beta chain. Its antigen is unknown. No much larger clone is present one base from it, and per-base qualities are unavailable. CDR1 and CDR2, per the germline V gene (reference sequence), are PRHDT and FYEKMQ. The CDR3 sequence holds 17 residues, the cysteine and phenylalanine included. Kept here is only the CDR3 DNA, which spans 51 bases and is read in frame from base 1. V is pared back by 2 bases and J by 10 bases, with 24 bases lying between the germline termini. The data derive from a study of cytomegalovirus exposure and HLA in healthy donors (dated by TCRdb to the late 2010s). Study-wide context: The 500 to 800 repertoires of the first cohort and the approximately 110 validation repertoires were produced on the same platform, according to a later analysis. The aim of the study was to test whether cataloging public T cell receptors could identify signatures of past pathogen exposure. To predict cytomegalovirus infection status, the study brought together high-throughput TCR immunosequencing, statistical association of individual TCRs with disease status, and machine learning. Along with the approximately 700-subject first cohort, a separate validation cohort of more than 90 different subjects was used.

The library was generated by the immunoSEQ multiplex PCR assay. The authors processed their data as follows. A statistical classification framework was developed to diagnose cytomegalovirus status using the catalog of TCR beta chain sequences. In TCRdb, the immuneACCESS table is reduced to in-frame sequences with V and J assigned. These tables do not hold every clone; where another copy was compared, an unresolved V gene accounts for under half, and the others remain unexplained. D and trimming were read from the DNA, whereas the V and J calls and clone size are those reported in that table. In this sample the table shows about 360,000 clones, roughly 89% of which occur a single time. The ten largest clones take up about 0.8% of the sample. The donors belonged to the validation cohort of approximately 130 subjects, which was separate from the roughly 670-subject first cohort. The paper as a whole reports these results and caveats: In a later analysis, TCRs clustered in the first cohort were found to also tend to co-occur in the 100 to 150 validation repertoires, with 85% to 95% of cluster scores above 0. According to the authors, the approach could potentially be generalized to other disease states and immunological phenotypes. In the study, around 160 TCR beta chains were listed as associated with cytomegalovirus. A later analysis had no HLA typing for the validation cohort, so co-occurrence there was scored across all 110 or so repertoires. In both the original and validation cohorts, the classifier was reported to diagnose cytomegalovirus status with high specificity and sensitivity. A few of the identified cytomegalovirus-associated TCR beta chains were confirmed in vitro to be specific for cytomegalovirus antigens. Across donors, most TCR sequences were observed very rarely, whereas some public TCRs were present in many individuals.

Sequenced input: PBMCs. The receptor's source is a woman between 18 and 30 years old in good health and CMV-seronegative. The V gene is TRBV13 and the J gene is TRBJ2-1; TRBD1 is a weak D gene call, 6 bases matching. The base sequence is TGTGCCAGCAGCTTACGTGTGGTGCAGGGGCCAATAGACGAGCAGTTCTTC. Translated, it reads CASSLRVVQGPIDEQFF.